This T cell receptor (beta chain) was retrieved from a study of blood T cells in healthy people across ages. The wider study: About one barcoded TCR beta cDNA was captured per two T cells.

The table lists this clonotype with a few counts. The antigen is undetermined. General observations from the study: A roughly linear age-dependent decrease characterized TCR beta diversity per million T cells. Higher diversity and more naive CD4+ cells were features of long-lived donors, compared to aged donors.

This CDR3 is 15 amino acids long. Trimming at V came to 8 bases and at J to 2 bases, leaving 12 bases not matched to a gene. Germline lookup yields CDR1 LGHDT and CDR2 YNNKEL (reference sequence). Together with a sample-barcoded 5' primer, a J-beta primer mix was included in a second PCR lasting roughly 6 to 12 cycles. Researchers report that a template-switch adaptor with 12 random nucleotides tagged each cDNA molecule. In TCRdb, the 5' RACE reads were re-called with MiXCR into one record per CDR3 protein. This sample has some 900,000 distinct CDR3 sequences, with roughly 52% found just once. The receptor was derived from a man aged 25-45 years in good health. This chain connects TRBV3-1 to TRBJ2-7, with 7 positions matching TRBD2. What was sequenced was blood. The CDR3 is CASVKTGGRPYEQYF. The CDR3 nucleotides are TGTGCCAGCGTTAAAACGGGGGGTCGCCCCTACGAGCAGTACTTC.